A selection of T cell receptor beta chains follows, all from one sample in a study of beta chain features in type 1 diabetes. TCRdb keeps only in-frame clones here, not all; method: immunoSEQ multiplex PCR. The data show approximately 150,000 clones, 63% seen once. Specimen: naive CD4+ T cells from blood. These receptors all stem from a man aged 25 to 40 with type 1 diabetes. CDR3s include the opening cysteine and the closing phenylalanine or tryptophan. A D gene is named only where the DNA matches it firmly. Rows give clone size only sometimes, using once, few, many, or a class for an expanded clone.

abundance	d_gene	j_gene	v_gene	CDR3aa	CDR3nt
.	.	TRBJ2-1	TRBV25-1	CASSEILNPGQPDSEQFF	TGTGCCAGCAGTGAAATCCTCAATCCGGGACAACCGGACTCTGAGCAGTTCTTC
.	.	TRBJ2-7	TRBV5-4	CASSSGTELYEQYF	TGTGCCAGCAGTTCCGGGACCGAACTCTACGAGCAGTACTTC
.	.	TRBJ1-1	TRBV29-1	CSVTTGPRGAFF	TGCAGCGTCACAACAGGGCCCCGGGGGGCTTTCTTT
.	TRBD2	TRBJ2-3	TRBV30	CAWSAWTSGPDTQYF	TGTGCCTGGAGTGCCTGGACTAGCGGCCCGGATACGCAGTATTTT
.	TRBD2	TRBJ2-3	TRBV5-6	CASDSQGGTQYF	TGTGCCAGCGATAGTCAGGGAGGGACGCAGTATTTT
.	.	TRBJ2-1	TRBV30	CAWSLAADEQFF	TGTGCCTGGAGTTTGGCCGCGGATGAGCAGTTCTTC
once	TRBD1	TRBJ2-7	TRBV7-2	CASSFPVTGRSYEQYF	TGTGCCAGCAGCTTCCCTGTGACAGGGAGATCCTACGAGCAGTACTTC
.	.	TRBJ1-6	TRBV6-5	CASRMDGNSPLHF	TGTGCCAGCAGGATGGACGGGAATTCACCCCTCCACTTT
.	TRBD1	TRBJ1-1	TRBV30	CAWSWDRGYTEAFF	TGTGCCTGGTCCTGGGACAGGGGGTACACTGAAGCTTTCTTT
.	.	TRBJ1-5	TRBV30	CAWSTADGVQPQHF	TGTGCCTGGAGTACGGCGGACGGGGTTCAGCCCCAGCATTTT
once	.	TRBJ2-2	TRBV9	CASSVGLQGGGELFF	TGTGCCAGCAGCGTAGGCCTTCAAGGAGGCGGGGAGCTGTTTTTT
.	.	TRBJ2-6	TRBV15	CATSRDNSGANVLTF	TGTGCCACCAGCAGAGATAACTCTGGGGCCAACGTCCTGACTTTC
few	TRBD1	TRBJ1-1	TRBV29-1	CSAGQGRTEAFF	TGCAGCGCCGGACAGGGCCGAACTGAAGCTTTCTTT
.	TRBD2	TRBJ2-3	TRBV7-9	CASSLARLAADTQYF	TGTGCCAGCAGCTTAGCGCGGCTAGCGGCCGATACGCAGTATTTT
.	.	TRBJ1-4	TRBV9	CASSPGSKEKLFF	TGTGCCAGCAGCCCCGGGAGTAAGGAAAAACTGTTTTTT
.	.	TRBJ1-4	TRBV2	CASSSIRAEEKLFF	TGTGCCAGCAGTAGTATAAGGGCGGAGGAAAAACTGTTTTTT
.	TRBD1	TRBJ2-7	TRBV30	CAWSLDRLQSSTGYEQYF	TGTGCCTGGAGCCTGGACAGGCTCCAATCATCGACTGGATACGAGCAGTACTTC
.	TRBD1	TRBJ2-7	TRBV14	CASSQQTGPYEQYF	TGTGCCAGCAGCCAGCAGACAGGGCCCTACGAGCAGTACTTC
few	.	TRBJ2-1	TRBV11-2	CASSQLEVPFF	TGTGCCAGCAGCCAACTGGAGGTCCCGTTCTTC
few	.	TRBJ2-5	TRBV7-2	CASSLASGRQETQYF	TGTGCCAGCAGCTTAGCGTCAGGGAGACAAGAGACCCAGTACTTC
.	.	TRBJ1-2	TRBV30	CAWSVGARVYGYTF	TGTGCCTGGAGTGTAGGGGCCAGGGTCTATGGCTACACCTTC
.	.	TRBJ2-4	TRBV7-9	CASSYTGLENIQYF	TGTGCCAGCAGCTATACAGGGTTGGAAAACATTCAGTACTTC
.	TRBD1	TRBJ2-3	TRBV6-5	CASSYWGQGAGDTQYF	TGTGCCAGCAGTTACTGGGGACAGGGGGCGGGAGATACGCAGTATTTT
.	.	TRBJ2-4	TRBV6-6	CASGESKNIQYF	TGTGCCAGCGGCGAATCCAAAAACATTCAGTACTTC
few	TRBD1	TRBJ1-2	TRBV27	CASDRDRANYGYTF	TGTGCCAGCGACCGGGACAGAGCTAACTATGGCTACACCTTC
.	.	TRBJ1-4	TRBV29-1	CSVADTATNEKLFF	TGCAGCGTCGCGGACACTGCAACTAATGAAAAACTGTTTTTT